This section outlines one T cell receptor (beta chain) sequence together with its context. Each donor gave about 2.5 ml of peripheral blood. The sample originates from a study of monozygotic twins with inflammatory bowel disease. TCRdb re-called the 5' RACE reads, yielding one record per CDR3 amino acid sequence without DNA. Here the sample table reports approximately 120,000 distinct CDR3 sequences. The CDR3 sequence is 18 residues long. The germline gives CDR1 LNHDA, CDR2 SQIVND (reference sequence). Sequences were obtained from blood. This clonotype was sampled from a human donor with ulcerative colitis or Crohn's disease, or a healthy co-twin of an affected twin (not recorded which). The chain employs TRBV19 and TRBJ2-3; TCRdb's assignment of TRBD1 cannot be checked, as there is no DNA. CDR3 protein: CASSTQDNRDRVSDTQYF.